Below, one T cell receptor beta chain is given with its context. Participants' reported clinical history set cohort assignment. In Cohort 3, a recovered donor had either two negative PCRs, clearance, or symptom resolution. This CDR3 region has 14 residues. The V gene's germline CDR1 is MNHEY and CDR2 SVGAGI. Trimming pared 6 bases from V and 7 bases from J, leaving 13 bases between. The sample is drawn from a study of blood T cell repertoires in COVID-19. Study overall: Some COVID-19 samples were acute and others convalescent; all came from the United States, Italy and Spain. PBMCs, B-cell-depleted T cells, or T cells were the source of the cDNA or gDNA that made up the material.

The method was immunoSEQ multiplex PCR; TCRdb's version includes in-frame clones alone and lacks a portion of them. This table has about 320,000 clones, more than 90% appearing once. The receptor's source is a man in his fifties or sixties who had recovered from COVID-19. V usage is TRBV6-5 and J usage is TRBJ1-6; D is uncertain. Sequenced sample: PBMCs or T cells enriched from blood (not recorded which). CDR3 in amino acids: CASSRQQKNSPLHF. The CDR3 coding sequence is TGTGCCAGCAGCCGCCAACAGAAAAATTCACCCCTCCACTTT.